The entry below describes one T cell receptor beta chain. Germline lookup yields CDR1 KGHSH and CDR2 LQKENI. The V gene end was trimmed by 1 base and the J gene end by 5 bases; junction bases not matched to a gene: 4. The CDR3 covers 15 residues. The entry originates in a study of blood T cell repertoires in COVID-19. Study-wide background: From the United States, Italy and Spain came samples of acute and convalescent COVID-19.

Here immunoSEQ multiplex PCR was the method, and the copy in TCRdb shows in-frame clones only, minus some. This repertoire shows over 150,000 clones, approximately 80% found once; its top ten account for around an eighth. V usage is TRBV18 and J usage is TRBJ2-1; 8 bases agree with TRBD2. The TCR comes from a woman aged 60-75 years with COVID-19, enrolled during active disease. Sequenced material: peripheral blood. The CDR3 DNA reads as TGTGCCAGCTCACCACGGACTAGCTTGAACAATGAGCAGTTCTTC. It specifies CASSPRTSLNNEQFF. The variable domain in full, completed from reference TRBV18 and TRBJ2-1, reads NAGVMQNPRHLVRRRGQEARLRCSPMKGHSHVYWYRQLPEEGLKFMVYLQKENIIDESGMPKERFSAEFPKEGPSILRIQQVVRGDSAAYFCASSPRTSLNNEQFFGPGTRLTVL.